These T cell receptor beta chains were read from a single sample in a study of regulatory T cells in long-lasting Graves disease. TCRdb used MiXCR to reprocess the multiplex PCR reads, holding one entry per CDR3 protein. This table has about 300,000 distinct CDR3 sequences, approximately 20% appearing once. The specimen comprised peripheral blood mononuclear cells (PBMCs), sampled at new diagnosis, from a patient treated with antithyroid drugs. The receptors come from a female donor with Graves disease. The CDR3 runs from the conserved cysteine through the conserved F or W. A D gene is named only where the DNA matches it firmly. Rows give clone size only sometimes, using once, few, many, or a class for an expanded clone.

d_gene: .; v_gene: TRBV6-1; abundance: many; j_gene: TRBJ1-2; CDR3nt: TGTGCCAGCAGTCCCGGGGGCGGGGCTAACTATGGCTACACCTTC; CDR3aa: CASSPGGGANYGYTF
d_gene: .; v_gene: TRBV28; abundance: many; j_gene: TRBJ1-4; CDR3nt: TGTGCCAGCAGTTACGGTCCGAATGAAAAACTGTTTTTT; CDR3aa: CASSYGPNEKLFF
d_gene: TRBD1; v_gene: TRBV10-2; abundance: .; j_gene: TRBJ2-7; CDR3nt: TGCGCCAGCAGTGAGTCTAGGACAGGGGCCTACGAGCAGTACTTC; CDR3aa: CASSESRTGAYEQYF
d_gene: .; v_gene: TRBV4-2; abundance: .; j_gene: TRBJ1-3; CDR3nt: TGTGCCAGCAGCAACGACAGGAGCTCTGGAAACACCATATATTTT; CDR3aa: CASSNDRSSGNTIYF
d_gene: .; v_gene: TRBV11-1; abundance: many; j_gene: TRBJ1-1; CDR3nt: TGTGCCACCCCTCGCCGGGCATCCTACGCTGAAGCTTTCTTT; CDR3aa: CATPRRASYAEAFF
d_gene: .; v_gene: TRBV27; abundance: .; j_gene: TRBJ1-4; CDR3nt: TGTGCCAGCAGTTTCGCCAGGGGAGAAAAACTGTTTTTT; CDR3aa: CASSFARGEKLFF
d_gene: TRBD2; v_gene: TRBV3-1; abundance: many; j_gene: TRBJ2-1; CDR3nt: TGTGCCAGCAGCTTTCGACTAGCGGGAGACCTATTCGATGAGCAGTTCTTC; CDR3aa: CASSFRLAGDLFDEQFF
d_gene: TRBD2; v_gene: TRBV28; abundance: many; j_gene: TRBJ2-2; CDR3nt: TGTGCCAGCAGTTTCCGGCGGGAGGGCCAGACCGGGGAGCTGTTTTTT; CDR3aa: CASSFRREGQTGELFF
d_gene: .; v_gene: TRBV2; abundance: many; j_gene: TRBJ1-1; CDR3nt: TGTGCCAGCAGACACAACGCTCCGGGACGGACTACTGAAGCTTTCTTT; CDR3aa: CASRHNAPGRTTEAFF
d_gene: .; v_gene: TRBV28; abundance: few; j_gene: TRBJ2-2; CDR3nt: TGTGCCAGCAGTTCGACGGTCACCGGGGAGCTGTTTTTT; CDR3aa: CASSSTVTGELFF
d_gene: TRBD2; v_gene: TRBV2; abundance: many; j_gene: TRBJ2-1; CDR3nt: TGTGCCAGCAGGGTACTAGCGGGGGGCTCCTACAATGAGCAGTTCTTC; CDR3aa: CASRVLAGGSYNEQFF
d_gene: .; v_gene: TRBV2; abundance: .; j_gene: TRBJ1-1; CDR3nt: TGTGCCAGCTTGACAACGGCAACGAACACTGAAGCTTTCTTT; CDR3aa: CASLTTATNTEAFF
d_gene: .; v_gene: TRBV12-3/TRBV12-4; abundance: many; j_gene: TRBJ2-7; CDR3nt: TGTGCCAGCGCCCGGGACGGACGATTGGAGCAGTACTTC; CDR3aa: CASARDGRLEQYF
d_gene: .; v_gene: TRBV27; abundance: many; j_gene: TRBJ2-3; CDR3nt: TGTGCCAGCAGTCCTTCGGGACCATGGGGAGATACGCAGTATTTT; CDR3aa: CASSPSGPWGDTQYF
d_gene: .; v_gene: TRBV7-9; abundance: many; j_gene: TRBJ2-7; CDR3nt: TGTGCCAGCAGCTTGAAAGGGGATGAGCAGTACTTC; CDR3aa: CASSLKGDEQYF
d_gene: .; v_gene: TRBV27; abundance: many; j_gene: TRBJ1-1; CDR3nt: TGTGCCAGCCTTGCCCCACTGAACACTGAAGCTTTCTTT; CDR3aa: CASLAPLNTEAFF
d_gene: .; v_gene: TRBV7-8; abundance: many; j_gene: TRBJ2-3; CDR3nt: TGTGCCAGCAGTCATGGGCTGGGGGGAGGCGCAGATACGCAGTATTTT; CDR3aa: CASSHGLGGGADTQYF
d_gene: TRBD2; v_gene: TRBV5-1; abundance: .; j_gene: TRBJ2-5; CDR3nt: TGCGCCAGCAGCTCGCCACCGGGACTAGCGGGAGGTGGAATCGGTGAGACCCAGTACTTC; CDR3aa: CASSSPPGLAGGGIGETQYF
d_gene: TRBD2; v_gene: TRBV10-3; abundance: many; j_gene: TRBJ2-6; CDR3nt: TGTGCCATCAGTGCAGCGGGATCTGGGGCCAACGTCCTGACTTTC; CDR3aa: CAISAAGSGANVLTF
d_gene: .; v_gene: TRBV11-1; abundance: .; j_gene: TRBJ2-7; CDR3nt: TGTGCCAGCAGCTTAGGACAGGAAATCTACGAGCAGTACTTC; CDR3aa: CASSLGQEIYEQYF
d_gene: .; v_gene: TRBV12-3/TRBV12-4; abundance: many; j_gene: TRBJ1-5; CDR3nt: TGTGCCAGCAGCTTGCTTTTTGGCAATCAGCCCCAGCATTTT; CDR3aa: CASSLLFGNQPQHF
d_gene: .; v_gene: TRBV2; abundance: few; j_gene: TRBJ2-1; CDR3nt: TGTGCCAGCAAGGGGCAGGGTTACAATGAGCAGTTCTTC; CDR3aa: CASKGQGYNEQFF
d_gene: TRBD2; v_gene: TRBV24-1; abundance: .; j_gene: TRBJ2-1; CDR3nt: TGTGCCACCAGCATAGCGGGAGAAGATGAGCAGCTCTTC; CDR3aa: CATSIAGEDEQLF
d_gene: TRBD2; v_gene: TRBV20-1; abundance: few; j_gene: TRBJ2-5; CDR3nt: TGCAGTGCTACGAGACTAGCGGGCTACCAAGAGACCCAGTACTTC; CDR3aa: CSATRLAGYQETQYF
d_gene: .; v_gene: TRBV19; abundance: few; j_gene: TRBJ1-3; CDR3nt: TGTGCCAGTAGTAGCGAGGGAGGGGCTGGTAACACCATATATTTT; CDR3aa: CASSSEGGAGNTIYF
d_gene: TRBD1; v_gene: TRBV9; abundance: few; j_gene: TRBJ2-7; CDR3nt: TGTGCCAGCAGCGCCGGGGGACAGGGGACCTACGAGCAGTACTTC; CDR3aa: CASSAGGQGTYEQYF
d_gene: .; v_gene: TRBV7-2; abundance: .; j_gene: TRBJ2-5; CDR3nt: TGTGCCAGCAGCTACCTCCGGGAGACCCAGTACTTC; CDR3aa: CASSYLRETQYF
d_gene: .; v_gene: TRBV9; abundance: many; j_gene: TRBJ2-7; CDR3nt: TGTGCCAGCAGCGCCGCGGAGGGCCTGGGAGAGCAGTACTTC; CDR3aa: CASSAAEGLGEQYF
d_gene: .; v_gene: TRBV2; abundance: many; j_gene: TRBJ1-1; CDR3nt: TGTGCCAGCAGTGACAGGGGAGGGACTGAAGCTTTCTTT; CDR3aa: CASSDRGGTEAFF
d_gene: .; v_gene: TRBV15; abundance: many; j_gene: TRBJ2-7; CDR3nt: TGTGCCACCAGCAGAGATCCGGACGGGGTCTACGAGCAGTACTTC; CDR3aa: CATSRDPDGVYEQYF
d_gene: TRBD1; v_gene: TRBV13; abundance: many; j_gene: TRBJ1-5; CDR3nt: TGTGCCAGCAGCTATCAGGGGGCCCAGCCCCAGCATTTT; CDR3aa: CASSYQGAQPQHF
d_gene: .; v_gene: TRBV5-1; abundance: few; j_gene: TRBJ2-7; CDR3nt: TGCGCCAGCAGCCCCGGGACCACCGCCTACGAGCAGTACTTC; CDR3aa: CASSPGTTAYEQYF
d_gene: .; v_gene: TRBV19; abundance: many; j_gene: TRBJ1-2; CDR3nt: TGTGCCAGTAGAGGGATGGGTTTTAATGGCTACACCTTC; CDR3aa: CASRGMGFNGYTF